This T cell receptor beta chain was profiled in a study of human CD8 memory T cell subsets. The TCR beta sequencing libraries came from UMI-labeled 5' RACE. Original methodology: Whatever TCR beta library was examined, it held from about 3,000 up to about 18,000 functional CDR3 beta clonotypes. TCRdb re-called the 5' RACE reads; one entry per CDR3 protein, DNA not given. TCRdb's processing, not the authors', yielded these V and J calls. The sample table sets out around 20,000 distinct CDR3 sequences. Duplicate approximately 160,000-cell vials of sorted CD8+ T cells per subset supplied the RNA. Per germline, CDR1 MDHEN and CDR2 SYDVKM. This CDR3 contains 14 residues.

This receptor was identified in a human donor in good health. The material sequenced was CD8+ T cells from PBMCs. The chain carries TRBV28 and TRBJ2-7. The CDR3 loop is CASSLTDSSYEQYF. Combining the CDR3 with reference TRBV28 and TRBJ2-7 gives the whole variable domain DVKVTQSSRYLVKRTGEKVFLECVQDMDHENMFWYRQDPGLGLRLIYFSYDVKMKEKGDIPEGYSVSREKKERFSLILESASTNQTSMYLCASSLTDSSYEQYFGPGTRLTVT.